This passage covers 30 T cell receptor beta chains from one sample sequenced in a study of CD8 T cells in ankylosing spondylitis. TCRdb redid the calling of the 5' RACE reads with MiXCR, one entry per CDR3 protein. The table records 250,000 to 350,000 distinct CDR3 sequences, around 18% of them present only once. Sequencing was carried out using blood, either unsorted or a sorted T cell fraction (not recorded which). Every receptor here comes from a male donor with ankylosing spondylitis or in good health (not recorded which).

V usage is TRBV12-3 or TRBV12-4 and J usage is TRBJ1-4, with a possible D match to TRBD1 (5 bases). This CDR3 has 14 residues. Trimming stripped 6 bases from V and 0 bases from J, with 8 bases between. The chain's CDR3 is CASRRGATNEKLFF. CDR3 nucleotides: TGTGCCAGCAGGAGAGGGGCAACTAATGAAAAACTGTTTTTT.

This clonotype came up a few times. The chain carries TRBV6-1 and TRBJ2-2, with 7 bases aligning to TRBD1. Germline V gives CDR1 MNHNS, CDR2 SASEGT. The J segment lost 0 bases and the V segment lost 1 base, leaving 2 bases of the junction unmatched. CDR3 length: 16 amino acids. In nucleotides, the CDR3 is TGTGCCAGCAGTGAAGGAGGGGGCGCGAACACCGGGGAGCTGTTTTTT. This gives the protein CASSEGGGANTGELFF.

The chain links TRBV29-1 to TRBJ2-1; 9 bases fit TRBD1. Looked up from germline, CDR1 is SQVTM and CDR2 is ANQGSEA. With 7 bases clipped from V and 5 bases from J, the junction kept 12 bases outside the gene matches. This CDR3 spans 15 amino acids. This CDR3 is CSALPGQGMNNEQFF. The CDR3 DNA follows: TGCAGCGCCCTACCGGGACAGGGAATGAACAATGAGCAGTTCTTC.

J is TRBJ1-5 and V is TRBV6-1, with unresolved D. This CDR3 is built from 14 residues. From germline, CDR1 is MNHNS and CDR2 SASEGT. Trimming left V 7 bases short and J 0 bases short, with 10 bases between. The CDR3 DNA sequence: TGTGCCAGCAACCGGATTACTAGCAATCAGCCCCAGCATTTT. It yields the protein CASNRITSNQPQHF.

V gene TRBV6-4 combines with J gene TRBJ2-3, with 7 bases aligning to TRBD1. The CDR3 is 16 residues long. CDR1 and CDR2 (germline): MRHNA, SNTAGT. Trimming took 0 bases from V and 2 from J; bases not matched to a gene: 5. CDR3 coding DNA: TGTGCCAGCAGTGACTCTAAGGGGGCTCTCACAGATACGCAGTATTTT. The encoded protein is CASSDSKGALTDTQYF.

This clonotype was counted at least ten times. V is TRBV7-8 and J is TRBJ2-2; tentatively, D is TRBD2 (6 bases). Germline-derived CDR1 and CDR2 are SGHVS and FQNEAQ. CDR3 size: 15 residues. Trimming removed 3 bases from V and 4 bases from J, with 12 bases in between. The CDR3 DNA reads TGTGCCAGCAGCTTGGGGGGTTCGGGCACCGGGGAGCTGTTTTTT. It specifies CASSLGGSGTGELFF.

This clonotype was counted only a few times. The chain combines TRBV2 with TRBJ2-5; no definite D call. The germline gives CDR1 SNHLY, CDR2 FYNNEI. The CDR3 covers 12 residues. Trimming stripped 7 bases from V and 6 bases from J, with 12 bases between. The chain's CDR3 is CASTPDVQTQYF. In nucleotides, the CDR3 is TGTGCCAGCACCCCAGACGTGCAGACCCAGTACTTC.

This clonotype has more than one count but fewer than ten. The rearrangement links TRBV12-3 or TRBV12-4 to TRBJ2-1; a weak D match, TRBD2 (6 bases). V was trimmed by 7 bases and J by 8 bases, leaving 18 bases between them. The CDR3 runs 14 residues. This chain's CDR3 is CASTPEGRLDEQFF. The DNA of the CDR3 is TGTGCCAGCACCCCGGAGGGCCGATTGGATGAGCAGTTCTTC.

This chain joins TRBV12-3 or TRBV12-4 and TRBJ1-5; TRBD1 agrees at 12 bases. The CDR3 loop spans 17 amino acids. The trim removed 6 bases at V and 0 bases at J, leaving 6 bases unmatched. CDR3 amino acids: CASREGQGAYSNQPQHF. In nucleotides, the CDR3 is TGTGCCAGCAGAGAGGGACAGGGGGCTTATAGCAATCAGCCCCAGCATTTT.

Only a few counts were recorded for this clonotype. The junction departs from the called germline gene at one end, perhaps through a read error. The CDR3, as DNA: TGTGCCAGCAGTGAGTCCATTGGGACAGGGTTGACTAATGAAAAACTGTTTTTT. It codes for CASSESIGTGLTNEKLFF. V is TRBV10-3 and J is TRBJ1-4; 9 bases fit TRBD1. From germline, CDR1 is ENHRY and CDR2 SYGVKD. The CDR3 runs to 18 residues.

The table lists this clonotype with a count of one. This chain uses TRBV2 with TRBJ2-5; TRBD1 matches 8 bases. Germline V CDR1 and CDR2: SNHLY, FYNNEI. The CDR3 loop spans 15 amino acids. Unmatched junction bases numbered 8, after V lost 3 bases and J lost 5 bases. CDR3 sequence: CASSDSQDRAETQYF. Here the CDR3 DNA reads TGTGCCAGCAGTGACAGCCAGGACAGGGCGGAGACCCAGTACTTC.

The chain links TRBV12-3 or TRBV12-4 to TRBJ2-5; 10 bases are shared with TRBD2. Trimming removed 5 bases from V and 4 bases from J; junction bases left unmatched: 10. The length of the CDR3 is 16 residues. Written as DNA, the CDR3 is TGTGCCAGCAGTCCCCAGTCGGCTAGCGGGAGAGAGACCCAGTACTTC. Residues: CASSPQSASGRETQYF.

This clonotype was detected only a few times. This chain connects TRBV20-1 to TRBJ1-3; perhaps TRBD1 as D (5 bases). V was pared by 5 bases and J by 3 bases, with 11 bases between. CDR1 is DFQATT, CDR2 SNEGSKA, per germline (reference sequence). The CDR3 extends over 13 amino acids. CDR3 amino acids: CSALTGDGNTIYF. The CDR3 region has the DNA TGCAGTGCTCTCACAGGAGATGGAAACACCATATATTTT.

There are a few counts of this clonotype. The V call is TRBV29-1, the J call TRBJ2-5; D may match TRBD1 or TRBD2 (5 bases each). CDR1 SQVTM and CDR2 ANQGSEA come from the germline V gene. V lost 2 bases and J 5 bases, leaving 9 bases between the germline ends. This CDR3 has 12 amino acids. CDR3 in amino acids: CSVETGGETQYF. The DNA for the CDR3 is TGCAGCGTTGAAACAGGCGGGGAGACCCAGTACTTC.

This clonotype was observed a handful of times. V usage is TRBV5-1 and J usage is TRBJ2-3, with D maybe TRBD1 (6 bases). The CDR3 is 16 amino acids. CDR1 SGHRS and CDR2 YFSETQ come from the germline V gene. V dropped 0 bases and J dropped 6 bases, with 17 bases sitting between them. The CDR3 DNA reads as TGCGCCAGCAGCTTGGTTGGGGGCGCCGGTATTGATACGCAGTATTTT. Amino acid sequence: CASSLVGGAGIDTQYF.

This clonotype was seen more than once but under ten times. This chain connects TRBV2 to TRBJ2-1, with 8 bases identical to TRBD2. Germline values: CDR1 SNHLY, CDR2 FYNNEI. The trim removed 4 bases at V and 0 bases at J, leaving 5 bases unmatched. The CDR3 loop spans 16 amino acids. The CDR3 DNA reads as TGTGCCAGCAGTGGACTAGCGATCAGCTCCTACAATGAGCAGTTCTTC. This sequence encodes CASSGLAISSYNEQFF.

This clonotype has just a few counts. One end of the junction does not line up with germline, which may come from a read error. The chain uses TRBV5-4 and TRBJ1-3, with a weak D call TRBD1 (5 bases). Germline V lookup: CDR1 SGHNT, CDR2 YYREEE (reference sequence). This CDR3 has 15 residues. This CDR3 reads CASSLGPGGGNIIYF. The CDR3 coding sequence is TGTGCCAGCAGCCTGGGGCCCGGTGGTGGAAACATCATATATTTT.

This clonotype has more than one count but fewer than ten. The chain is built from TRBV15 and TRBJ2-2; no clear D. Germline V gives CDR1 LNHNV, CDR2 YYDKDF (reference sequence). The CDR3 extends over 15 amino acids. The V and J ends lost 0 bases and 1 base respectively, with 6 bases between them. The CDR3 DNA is TGTGCCACCAGCAGAGATAAGGGGAACACCGGGGAGCTGTTTTTT. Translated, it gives CATSRDKGNTGELFF.

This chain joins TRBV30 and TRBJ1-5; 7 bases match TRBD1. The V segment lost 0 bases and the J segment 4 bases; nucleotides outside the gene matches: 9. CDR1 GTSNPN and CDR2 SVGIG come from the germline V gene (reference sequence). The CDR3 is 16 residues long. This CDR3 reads CAWSVREQGFNQPQHF. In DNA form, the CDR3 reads TGTGCCTGGAGTGTACGCGAACAGGGGTTTAATCAGCCCCAGCATTTT.

The CDR3 reads CSARDYETGSHEQYV. The DNA for the CDR3 is TGCAGTGCTAGAGATTACGAGACAGGGTCCCACGAGCAGTACGTC. The chain joins TRBV20-1 to TRBJ2-7; 7 bases fit TRBD1. CDR1 and CDR2 (germline): DFQATT, SNEGSKA (reference sequence). The CDR3 consists of 15 residues. The V segment lost 0 bases and the J segment 5 bases; nucleotides outside the gene matches: 10.

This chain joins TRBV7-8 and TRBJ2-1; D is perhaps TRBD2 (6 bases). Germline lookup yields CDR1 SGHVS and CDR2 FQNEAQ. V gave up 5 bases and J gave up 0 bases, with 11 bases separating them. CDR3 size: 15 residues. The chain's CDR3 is CASSPGLSSYNEQFF. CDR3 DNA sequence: TGTGCCAGCAGCCCGGGACTGAGCTCCTACAATGAGCAGTTCTTC.

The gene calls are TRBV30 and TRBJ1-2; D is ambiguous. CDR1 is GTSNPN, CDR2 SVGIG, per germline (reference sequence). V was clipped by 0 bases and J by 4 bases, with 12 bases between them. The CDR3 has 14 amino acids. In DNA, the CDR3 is TGTGCCTGGAGTGTACAGCGTTTAATCTATGGCTACACCTTC. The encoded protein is CAWSVQRLIYGYTF.

CDR3 sequence (DNA): TGCGCCAGCAGCTCTGACAGGGGGTACTATGGCTACACCTTC. This codes for CASSSDRGYYGYTF. This rearrangement joins TRBV5-1 to TRBJ1-2; 9 bases fit TRBD1. Germline V gene lookup returns CDR1 SGHRS and CDR2 YFSETQ. The CDR3 runs to 14 residues. Trimming cost V 3 bases and J 3 bases; bases outside gene matches: 3.

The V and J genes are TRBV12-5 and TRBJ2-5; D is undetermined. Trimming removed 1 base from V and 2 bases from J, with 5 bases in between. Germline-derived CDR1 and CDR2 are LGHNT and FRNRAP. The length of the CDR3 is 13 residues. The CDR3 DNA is TGTGCTAGTGGTTTGGGGTCACAAGAGACCCAGTACTTC. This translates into CASGLGSQETQYF. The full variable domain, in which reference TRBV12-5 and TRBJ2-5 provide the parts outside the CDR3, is DARVTQTPRHKVTEMGQEVTMRCQPILGHNTVFWYRQTMMQGLELLAYFRNRAPLDDSGMPKDRFSAEMPDATLATLKIQPSEPRDSAVYFCASGLGSQETQYFGPGTRLLVL.

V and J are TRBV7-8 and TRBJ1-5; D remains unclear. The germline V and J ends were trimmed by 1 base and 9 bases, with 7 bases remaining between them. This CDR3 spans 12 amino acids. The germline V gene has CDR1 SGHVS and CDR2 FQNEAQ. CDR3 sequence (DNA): TGTGCCAGCAGCTTAGGTCTGGGGCCCCAGCATTTT. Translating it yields CASSLGLGPQHF.

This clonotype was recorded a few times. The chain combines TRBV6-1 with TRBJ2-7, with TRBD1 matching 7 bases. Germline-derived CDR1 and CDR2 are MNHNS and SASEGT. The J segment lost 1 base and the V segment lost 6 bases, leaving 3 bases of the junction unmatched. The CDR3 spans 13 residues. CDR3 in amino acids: CASRGDSSYEQYV. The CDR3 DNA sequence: TGTGCCAGCAGGGGGGACAGTTCCTACGAGCAGTACGTC.

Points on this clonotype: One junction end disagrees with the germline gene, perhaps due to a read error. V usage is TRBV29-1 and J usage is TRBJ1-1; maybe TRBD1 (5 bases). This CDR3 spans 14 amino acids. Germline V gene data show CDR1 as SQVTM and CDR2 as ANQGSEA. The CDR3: CSVQKQAVNTGAFF. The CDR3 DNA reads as TGCAGCGTCCAAAAACAGGCGGTGAACACTGGAGCTTTCTTT.

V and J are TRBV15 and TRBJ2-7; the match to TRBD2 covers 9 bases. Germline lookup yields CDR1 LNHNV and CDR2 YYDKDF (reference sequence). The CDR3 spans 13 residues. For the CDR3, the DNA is TGCACTGAGGGCGCGGGAGGGCTTTACGAGCAGTACGTC. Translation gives CTEGAGGLYEQYV.

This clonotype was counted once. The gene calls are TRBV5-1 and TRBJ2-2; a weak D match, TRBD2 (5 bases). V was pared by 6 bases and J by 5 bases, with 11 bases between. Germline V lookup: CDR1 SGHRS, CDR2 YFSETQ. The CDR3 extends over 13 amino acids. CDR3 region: CASTPRETGELFF. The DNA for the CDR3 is TGCGCCAGCACCCCGAGGGAAACCGGGGAGCTGTTTTTT.

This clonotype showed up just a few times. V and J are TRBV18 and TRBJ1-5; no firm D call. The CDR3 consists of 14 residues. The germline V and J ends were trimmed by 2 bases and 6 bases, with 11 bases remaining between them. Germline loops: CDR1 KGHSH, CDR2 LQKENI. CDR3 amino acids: CASSPTRATQPQHF. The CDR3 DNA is TGTGCCAGCTCACCAACAAGGGCTACTCAGCCCCAGCATTTT.